Included here is one T cell receptor beta chain sequence, with context. Those enrolled, adults aged 18 to 89 years, came from around 24 US areas. Allocation to cohorts depended on clinical history reported by the participants. Authors' analysis steps: For nucleated cells, counts were estimated from reference gene primer amplification. Assay used: immunoSEQ multiplex PCR; TCRdb lists only in-frame clones, some missing. V and J calls and clone size are as listed in that table; D and trimming were resolved from the DNA. The sample shows about 280,000 clones, around 90% of them seen only once. This record comes from a study of blood T cell repertoires in COVID-19. In the study overall: Material from acute and convalescent COVID-19 was sourced from the United States, Italy and Spain.

This CDR3 region has 13 residues. The germline gives CDR1 LNHDA, CDR2 SQIVND (reference sequence). With 1 base removed from V and 11 bases from J, the gap between germline ends came to 14 bases. The sequencing sample was made of PBMCs or T cells enriched from blood (not recorded which). The chain has TRBV19 and TRBJ2-5, with D unresolved. The sequence was collected from a man aged 35 to 55 who had been exposed to COVID-19. The CDR3 DNA sequence: TGTGCCAGTAGTATAGGAGGCGTTCCTAGGCAGTACTTC. Amino acid sequence: CASSIGGVPRQYF.